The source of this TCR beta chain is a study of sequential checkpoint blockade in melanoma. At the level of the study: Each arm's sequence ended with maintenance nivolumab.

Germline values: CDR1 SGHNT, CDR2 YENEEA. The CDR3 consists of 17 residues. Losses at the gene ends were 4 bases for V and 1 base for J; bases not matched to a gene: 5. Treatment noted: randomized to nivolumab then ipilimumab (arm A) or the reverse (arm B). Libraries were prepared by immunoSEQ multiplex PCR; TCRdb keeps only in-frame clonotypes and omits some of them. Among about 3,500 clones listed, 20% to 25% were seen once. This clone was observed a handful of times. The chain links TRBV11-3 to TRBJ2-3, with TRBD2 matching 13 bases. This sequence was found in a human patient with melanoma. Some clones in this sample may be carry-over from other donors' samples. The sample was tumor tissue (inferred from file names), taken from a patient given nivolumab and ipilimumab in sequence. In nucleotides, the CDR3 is TGTGCCAGCAGCTCCCCCGGACTAGCGGGAGGCACAGATACGCAGTATTTT. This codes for CASSSPGLAGGTDTQYF.